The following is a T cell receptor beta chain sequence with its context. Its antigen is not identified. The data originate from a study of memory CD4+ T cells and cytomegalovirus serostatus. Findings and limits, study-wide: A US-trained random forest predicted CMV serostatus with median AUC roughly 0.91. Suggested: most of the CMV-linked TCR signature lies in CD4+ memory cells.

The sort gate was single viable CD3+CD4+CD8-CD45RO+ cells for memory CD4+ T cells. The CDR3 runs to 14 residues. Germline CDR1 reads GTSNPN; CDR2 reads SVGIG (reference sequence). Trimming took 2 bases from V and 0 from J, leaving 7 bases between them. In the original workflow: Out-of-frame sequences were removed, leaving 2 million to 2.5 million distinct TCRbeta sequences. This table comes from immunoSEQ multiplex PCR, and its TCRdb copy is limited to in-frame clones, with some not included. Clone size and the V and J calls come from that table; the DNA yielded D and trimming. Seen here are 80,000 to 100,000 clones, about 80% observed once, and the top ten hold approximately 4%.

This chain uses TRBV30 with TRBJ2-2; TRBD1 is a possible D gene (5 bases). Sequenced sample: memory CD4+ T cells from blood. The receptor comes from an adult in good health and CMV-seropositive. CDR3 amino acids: CAWSWTTNTGELFF. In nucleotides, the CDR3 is TGTGCCTGGAGTTGGACAACGAACACCGGGGAGCTGTTTTTT.